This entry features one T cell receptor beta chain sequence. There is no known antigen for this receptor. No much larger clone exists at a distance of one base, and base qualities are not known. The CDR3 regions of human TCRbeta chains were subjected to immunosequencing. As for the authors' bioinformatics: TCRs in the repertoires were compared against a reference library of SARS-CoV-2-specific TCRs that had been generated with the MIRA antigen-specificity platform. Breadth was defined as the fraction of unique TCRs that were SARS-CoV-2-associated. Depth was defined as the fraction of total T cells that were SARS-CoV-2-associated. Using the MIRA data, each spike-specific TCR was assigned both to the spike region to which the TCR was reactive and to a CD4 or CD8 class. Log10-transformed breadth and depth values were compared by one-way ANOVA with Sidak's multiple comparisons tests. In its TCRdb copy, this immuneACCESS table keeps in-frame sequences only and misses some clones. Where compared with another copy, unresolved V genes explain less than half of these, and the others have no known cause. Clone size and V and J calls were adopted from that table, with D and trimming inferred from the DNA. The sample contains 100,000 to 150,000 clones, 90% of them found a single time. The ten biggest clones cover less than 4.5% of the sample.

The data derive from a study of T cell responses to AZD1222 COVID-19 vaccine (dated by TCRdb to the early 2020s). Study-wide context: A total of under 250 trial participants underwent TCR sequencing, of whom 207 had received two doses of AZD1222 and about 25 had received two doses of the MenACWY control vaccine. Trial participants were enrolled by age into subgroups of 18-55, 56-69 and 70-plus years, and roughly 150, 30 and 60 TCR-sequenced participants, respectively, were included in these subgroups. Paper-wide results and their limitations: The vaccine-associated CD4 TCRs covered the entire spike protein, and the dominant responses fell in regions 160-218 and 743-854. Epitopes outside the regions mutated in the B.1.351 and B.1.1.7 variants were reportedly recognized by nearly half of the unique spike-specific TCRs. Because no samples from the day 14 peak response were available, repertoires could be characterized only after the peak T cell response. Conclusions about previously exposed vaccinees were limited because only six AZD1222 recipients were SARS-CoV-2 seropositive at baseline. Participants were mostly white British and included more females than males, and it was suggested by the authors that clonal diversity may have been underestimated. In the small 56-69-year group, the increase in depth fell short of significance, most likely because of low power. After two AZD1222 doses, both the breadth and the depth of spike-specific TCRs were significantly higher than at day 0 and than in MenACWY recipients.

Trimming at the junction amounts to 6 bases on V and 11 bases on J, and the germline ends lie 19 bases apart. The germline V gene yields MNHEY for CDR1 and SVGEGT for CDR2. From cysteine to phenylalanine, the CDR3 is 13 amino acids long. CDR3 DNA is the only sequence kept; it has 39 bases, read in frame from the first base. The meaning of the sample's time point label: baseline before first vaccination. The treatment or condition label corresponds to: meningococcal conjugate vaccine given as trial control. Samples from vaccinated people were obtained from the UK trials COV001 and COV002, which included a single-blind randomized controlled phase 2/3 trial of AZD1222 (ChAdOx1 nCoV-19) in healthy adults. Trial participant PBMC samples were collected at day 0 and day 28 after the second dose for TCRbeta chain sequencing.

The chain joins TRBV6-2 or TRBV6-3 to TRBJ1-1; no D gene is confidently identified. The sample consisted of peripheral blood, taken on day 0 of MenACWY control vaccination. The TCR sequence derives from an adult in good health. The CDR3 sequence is CASSPPPTNGAFF. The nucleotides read TGTGCCAGCAGCCCGCCCCCGACTAACGGGGCTTTCTTT.